A single sample is the source of the 8 T cell receptor beta chains below, sequenced in a study of early T cells in non-severe SARS-CoV-2 infection. TCRdb reprocessed the 5' RACE reads with MiXCR, giving one entry per CDR3 protein. The top ten hold about 3.6% of the sample, which has 60,000 to 70,000 distinct CDR3 sequences, more than 5.5% seen once. Specimen: whole blood, collected at baseline. The source is an adult who was a healthcare worker with PCR-confirmed SARS-CoV-2 infection or an uninfected control (not recorded which).

This clonotype was seen ten or more times. The gene calls are TRBV25-1 and TRBJ2-2, with 9 bases matching TRBD1. V shed 4 bases and J 9 bases; nucleotides not matched to a gene: 6. The germline V gene encodes CDR1 MGHDK and CDR2 SYGVNS. This CDR3 has 14 amino acids. The CDR3 spells CASSAGTGRRELFF. The CDR3 DNA reads TGTGCCAGCAGTGCCGGGACAGGGCGTCGGGAGCTGTTTTTT.

This clonotype has ten or more counts. The chain carries TRBV5-1 and TRBJ2-1; 10 bases are shared with TRBD2. CDR1 is SGHRS and CDR2 is YFSETQ in the germline V gene. After removal of 3 bases from V and 5 bases from J, the junction contained 11 bases not matched to a gene. CDR3 length equals 17 residues. This CDR3 is CASSSPASGSSHNEQFF. CDR3 DNA sequence: TGCGCCAGCAGCTCCCCCGCTAGCGGGAGTTCTCACAATGAGCAGTTCTTC.

This clonotype came up a few times. The junction departs from the called germline gene at one end, perhaps through a read error. The chain couples TRBV20-1 to TRBJ2-3; 9 bases agree with TRBD2. Germline assignment: CDR1 DFQATT and CDR2 SNEGSKA (reference sequence). The CDR3 runs 13 residues. The CDR3 loop is CSAKGTSIDTQYF. The CDR3 nucleotides are TGCAGTGCTAAAGGGACTAGCATAGATACGCAGTATTTT.

This clonotype was counted ten times or more. The V gene is TRBV12-5, the J gene TRBJ1-3, with D maybe TRBD1 (5 bases). Trimming took 3 bases from V and 0 from J, leaving 15 bases between them. The CDR3 has 17 amino acids. The V gene's germline CDR1 is LGHNT and CDR2 FRNRAP. CDR3 bases: TGTGCTAGTGGTTTTTCCAAGGGGCGGTACTCTGGAAACACCATATATTTT. Translated: CASGFSKGRYSGNTIYF.

This clonotype showed up many times. The rearrangement joins TRBV7-8 to TRBJ2-5; D is undetermined. The CDR3 is 14 amino acids. The germline gives CDR1 SGHVS, CDR2 FQNEAQ. The ends were cut back, 0 bases at V and 1 base at J, with 6 bases in the middle. The CDR3 DNA reads as TGTGCCAGCAGCTTAGCTCAAACCCAAGAGACCCAGTACTTC. Protein sequence: CASSLAQTQETQYF.

V and J are TRBV7-2 and TRBJ2-7, with 9 bases aligning to TRBD1. V lost 0 bases, J lost 3 bases, and 9 bases stayed unmatched. Looked up from germline, CDR1 is SGHTA and CDR2 is FQGNSA. The length of the CDR3 is 17 residues. DNA for the CDR3: TGTGCCAGCAGCTTAGCTGAATCCGGGACAGGGCTCTACGAGCAGTACTTC. Protein: CASSLAESGTGLYEQYF.

This clonotype was observed at least ten times. The J gene is TRBJ2-3, the V gene TRBV7-8; TRBD1 matches 9 bases. Germline values: CDR1 SGHVS, CDR2 FQNEAQ. The CDR3 has 16 amino acids. V lost 5 bases and J lost 5; bases outside the gene matches: 11. CDR3 DNA: TGTGCCAGCAGCCAAGGACAGGGGATGATAGGAGATACGCAGTATTTT. Translation: CASSQGQGMIGDTQYF.

In this sample, this clonotype turned up a few times. The chain uses TRBV28 and TRBJ2-7, with a tentative D call TRBD1 (6 bases). Trimming stripped 6 bases from V and 2 bases from J, with 14 bases between. The CDR3 length is 14 residues. Germline V lookup: CDR1 MDHEN, CDR2 SYDVKM. CDR3 protein: CASSLRTVTYEQYF. CDR3 nucleotides: TGTGCCAGCAGCCTGCGGACAGTTACCTACGAGCAGTACTTC. Using reference TRBV28 and TRBJ2-7 for the parts outside the CDR3, the full variable domain is DVKVTQSSRYLVKRTGEKVFLECVQDMDHENMFWYRQDPGLGLRLIYFSYDVKMKEKGDIPEGYSVSREKKERFSLILESASTNQTSMYLCASSLRTVTYEQYFGPGTRLTVT.